The 3 T cell receptor beta chains below were found in one sample sequenced in a study of blood T cell repertoires in COVID-19. TCRdb's copy holds only in-frame clones and misses some; the assay was immunoSEQ multiplex PCR. The table shows approximately 260,000 clones, with almost 90% occurring only once. The sample was peripheral blood. Receptors were obtained from an older woman with COVID-19, enrolled during active disease.

The genes are TRBV19 and TRBJ1-1; no firm D call. The CDR3 is 15 residues long. Germline CDR1 and CDR2: LNHDA and SQIVND (reference sequence). The ends were cut back, 0 bases at V and 3 bases at J, with 11 bases in the middle. Written as DNA, the CDR3 is TGTGCCAGTAGTATAGAACGGGGTGTATACACTGAAGCTTTCTTT. As protein: CASSIERGVYTEAFF.

The rearrangement joins TRBV5-1 to TRBJ1-1, with D unresolved. Looked up from germline, CDR1 is SGHRS and CDR2 is YFSETQ. Trimming stripped 2 bases from V and 2 bases from J, with 10 bases between. The CDR3 runs 14 residues. The CDR3 reads CASSLMRGNTEAFF. CDR3 in DNA: TGCGCCAGCAGCTTAATGAGAGGAAACACTGAAGCTTTCTTT. The full variable domain, in which reference TRBV5-1 and TRBJ1-1 provide the parts outside the CDR3, is KAGVTQTPRYLIKTRGQQVTLSCSPISGHRSVSWYQQTPGQGLQFLFEYFSETQRNKGNFPGRFSGRQFSNSRSEMNVSTLELGDSALYLCASSLMRGNTEAFFGQGTRLTVV.

This clone was counted a single time. The CDR3 sequence: CASTSRYGYTF. CDR3 nucleotides: TGTGCCAGCACGAGCCGCTATGGCTACACCTTC. The chain recombines TRBV28 with TRBJ1-2; D uncertain. Germline V gene sequence: CDR1 MDHEN, CDR2 SYDVKM. V was trimmed by 7 bases and J by 4 bases, leaving 7 bases between them. This CDR3 has 11 amino acids.